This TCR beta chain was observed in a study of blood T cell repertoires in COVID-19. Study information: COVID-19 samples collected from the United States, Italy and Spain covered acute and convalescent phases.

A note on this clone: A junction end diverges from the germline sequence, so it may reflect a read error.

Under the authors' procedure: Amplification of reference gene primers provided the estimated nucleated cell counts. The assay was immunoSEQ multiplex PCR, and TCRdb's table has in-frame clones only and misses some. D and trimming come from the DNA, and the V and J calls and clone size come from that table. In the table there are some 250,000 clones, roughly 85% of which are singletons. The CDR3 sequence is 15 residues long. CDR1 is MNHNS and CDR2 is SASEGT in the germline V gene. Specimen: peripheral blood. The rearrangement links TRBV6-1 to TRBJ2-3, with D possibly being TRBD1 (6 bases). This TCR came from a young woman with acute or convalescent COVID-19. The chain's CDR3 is CASTELGRGPDTQYF. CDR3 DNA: TGTGCCAGCACTGAATTGGGCAGGGGCCCAGATACGCAGTATTTT.